The 21 T cell receptor beta chains below come from one sample, sequenced in a study of cytomegalovirus exposure and HLA in healthy donors. PCR used 60 Vbeta primers and 13 Jbeta primers. TCRdb's copy holds only in-frame clones and misses some; the assay was immunoSEQ multiplex PCR. The table includes under 95,000 clones, around four fifths detected once. Specimen: PBMCs. The origin of the receptors is a boy aged 5 to 17 in good health and CMV-seronegative.

The rearrangement links TRBV9 to TRBJ2-1, with 8 positions matching TRBD2. The junction had 9 bases not matched to a gene; V was cut back by 3 bases and J by 10 bases. CDR3 length equals 14 residues. Germline loops: CDR1 SGDLS, CDR2 YYNGEE. CDR3 region: CASSATTLAAEQFF. CDR3 sequence (DNA): TGTGCCAGCAGCGCCACCACACTAGCGGCCGAGCAGTTCTTC.

The V and J genes are TRBV5-1 and TRBJ2-2; possibly TRBD1 for D (6 bases). Trimming left V 1 base short and J 4 bases short, with 17 bases between. The germline CDR1 and CDR2 sequences are SGHRS and YFSETQ. This CDR3 spans 17 amino acids. The CDR3 DNA reads as TGCGCCAGCAGCTTGAATGGGGGCGATTGGAGCACCGGGGAGCTGTTTTTT. Translated: CASSLNGGDWSTGELFF.

This chain links TRBV30 with TRBJ2-7; 9 bases are a match to TRBD1. This CDR3 comprises 14 residues. Trimming removed 4 bases from V and 3 bases from J; junction bases left unmatched: 7. Germline CDR1 GTSNPN, CDR2 SVGIG (reference sequence). CDR3 DNA sequence: TGTGCCTGGATGGGGACAGGGCACAACTACGAGCAGTACTTC. Residues: CAWMGTGHNYEQYF.

The chain employs TRBV4-3 and TRBJ1-1; D uncertain. This CDR3 spans 15 amino acids. The V end was cut by 0 bases, the J end by 0 bases, with 8 bases between. Germline V CDR1 and CDR2: LGHNA, YSLEER. The CDR3: CASSQEAGLNTEAFF. Written as DNA, the CDR3 is TGCGCCAGCAGCCAAGAGGCCGGGTTGAACACTGAAGCTTTCTTT.

The chain couples TRBV5-6 to TRBJ2-7, with 9 positions matching TRBD1. This CDR3 spans 14 amino acids. The germline CDR1 and CDR2 sequences are SGHDT and YYEEEE. The V segment lost 3 bases and the J segment 6 bases; nucleotides outside the gene matches: 7. The CDR3 sequence: CASSWGQGITEQYF. As DNA, the CDR3 is TGTGCCAGCAGCTGGGGACAGGGTATCACCGAGCAGTACTTC.

This clone has more than one count but fewer than ten. The chain carries TRBV4-3 and TRBJ2-3; no clear D. Looked up from germline, CDR1 is LGHNA and CDR2 is YSLEER. This CDR3 is built from 14 residues. The ends were cut back, 1 base at V and 6 bases at J, with 11 bases in the middle. The DNA of the CDR3 is TGCGCCAGCAGCCAAGGCCCTGGAGTTGATACGCAGTATTTT. It codes for CASSQGPGVDTQYF.

CDR3 loop: CASSPPTGPYEQYF. DNA for the CDR3: TGTGCCAGCTCACCACCGACAGGACCCTACGAGCAGTACTTC. V is TRBV18 and J is TRBJ2-7; TRBD1 is a possible D gene (6 bases). The V and J ends lost 0 bases and 2 bases respectively, with 8 bases between them. Germline CDR1 and CDR2: KGHSH and LQKENI. The CDR3 covers 14 residues.

The V call is TRBV28, the J call TRBJ2-7, with 8 bases identical to TRBD2. The CDR3 sequence is 12 residues long. V was pared by 8 bases and J by 3 bases, with 3 bases of the junction left unmatched. From germline, CDR1 is MDHEN and CDR2 SYDVKM. As DNA, the CDR3 is TGTGCCAGCGGGGGACTAGGCTACGAGCAGTACTTC. It is translated as CASGGLGYEQYF.

The chain uses TRBV7-8 and TRBJ2-1, with TRBD2 identical over 7 bases. The V and J ends lost 6 bases and 2 bases, in that order; junction bases with no gene match: 10. CDR1 and CDR2 from the germline V gene are SGHVS and FQNEAQ. The CDR3 spans 16 residues. The chain's CDR3 is CASRGKRAGAYNEQFF. The CDR3 DNA reads as TGTGCCAGCAGGGGTAAGCGGGCGGGGGCCTACAATGAGCAGTTCTTC. The variable domain in full, with the rest retrieved from reference TRBV7-8 and TRBJ2-1, is GAGVSQSPRYKVAKRGQDVALRCDPISGHVSLFWYQQALGQGPEFLTYFQNEAQLDKSGLPSDRFFAERPEGSVSTLKIQRTQQEDSAVYLCASRGKRAGAYNEQFFGPGTRLTVL.

The CDR3 protein is CASSLTVTSQHF. CDR3 in DNA: TGTGCCAGCAGCTTAACGGTTACGTCCCAGCATTTT. The J gene is TRBJ1-5, the V gene TRBV5-8; D gene unclear. Trimming removed 2 bases at V and 11 bases at J, with 11 bases between. CDR3 size: 12 residues. CDR1 is SGHTS, CDR2 YDEGEE, per germline.

The rearrangement joins TRBV4-3 to TRBJ2-7, with 7 bases fitting TRBD1. The CDR3 is 15 residues long. Germline loops: CDR1 LGHNA, CDR2 YSLEER. V trimming: 0 bases; J trimming: 5 bases; junction bases outside the gene matches: 7. CDR3 residues: CASSQDDRVVDEQYF. Here the CDR3 DNA reads TGCGCCAGCAGCCAAGATGACAGGGTGGTCGACGAGCAGTACTTC.

Comments on this clone: A junction boundary mismatches the germline segment, possibly from a read error. The chain couples TRBV29-1 to TRBJ1-2; D remains unclear. Germline values: CDR1 SQVTM, CDR2 ANQGSEA. The CDR3 sequence is 11 residues long. Written as DNA, the CDR3 is TGCAGCGTTGAAGAGGAGGGAATCAACGACTTC. Translated, it gives CSVEEEGINDF.

This clone was counted a single time. The J gene is TRBJ1-4, the V gene TRBV10-2; 10 nucleotides match TRBD1. V gave up 10 bases and J gave up 8 bases; unmatched junction bases: 7. The CDR3 is 13 residues long. In germline, CDR1 is WSHSY, CDR2 SAAADI. The CDR3 loop is CATGQGEREKLFF. CDR3 DNA: TGCGCCACCGGACAGGGGGAGAGGGAAAAACTGTTTTTT.

The rearrangement links TRBV6-5 to TRBJ2-6; D gene ambiguous. From germline, CDR1 is MNHEY and CDR2 SVGAGI. This CDR3 has 15 amino acids. V shed 3 bases and J shed 1 base, with 7 bases lying between them. The CDR3 spells CASSYGESGANVLTF. Here the CDR3 DNA reads TGTGCCAGCAGTTATGGAGAGTCTGGGGCCAACGTCCTGACTTTC.

The CDR3 sequence is CASSRTGWDGYTF. CDR3 nucleotide sequence: TGTGCCAGCAGCCGGACAGGGTGGGATGGCTACACCTTC. The gene calls are TRBV28 and TRBJ1-2; TRBD1 matches 8 bases. The length of the CDR3 is 13 residues. V shed 6 bases, J shed 6 bases, and the junction held 6 bases outside the gene matches. Germline V gene data show CDR1 as MDHEN and CDR2 as SYDVKM.

On this clone itself: This specimen includes other DNA sequences encoding the same CDR3. The chain has TRBV28 and TRBJ1-5, with TRBD1 as a possible D gene (5 bases). Germline CDR1 MDHEN, CDR2 SYDVKM. V was clipped by 2 bases and J by 2 bases, with 7 bases between them. CDR3 length: 14 amino acids. The CDR3 protein is CASSLGGGNQPQHF. CDR3 coding DNA: TGTGCCAGCAGTTTAGGGGGGGGCAATCAGCCCCAGCATTTT.

The V call is TRBV6-4, the J call TRBJ2-1; a weak D match, TRBD2 (6 bases). The germline gives CDR1 MRHNA, CDR2 SNTAGT. Trimming cost V 0 bases and J 3 bases, with 12 bases left between them. The CDR3 is 16 residues long. CDR3 region: CASSDSWTIGYNEQFF. CDR3 nucleotides: TGTGCCAGCAGTGACTCTTGGACTATCGGCTACAATGAGCAGTTCTTC.

V gene TRBV5-1 combines with J gene TRBJ2-7, with a tentative D call TRBD1 (6 bases). The CDR3 is 13 amino acids. CDR1 is SGHRS and CDR2 is YFSETQ in the germline V gene. The germline V and J ends were trimmed by 4 bases and 5 bases, with 13 bases remaining between them. The CDR3 DNA follows: TGCGCCAGCAGCCCGCTGGGACACCACGAGCAGTACTTC. Protein sequence: CASSPLGHHEQYF. The full variable domain, its missing parts supplied by reference TRBV5-1 and TRBJ2-7, is KAGVTQTPRYLIKTRGQQVTLSCSPISGHRSVSWYQQTPGQGLQFLFEYFSETQRNKGNFPGRFSGRQFSNSRSEMNVSTLELGDSALYLCASSPLGHHEQYFGPGTRLTVT.

V gene TRBV6-5 combines with J gene TRBJ2-1; 7 bases map to TRBD2. Trimming took 4 bases from V and 10 from J; bases not matched to a gene: 10. CDR1 and CDR2 from the germline V gene are MNHEY and SVGAGI. There are 14 residues in the CDR3. This CDR3 is CASSSGLTHMEQFF. CDR3 DNA: TGTGCCAGCAGTTCGGGACTAACCCACATGGAGCAGTTCTTC.

This clone was recorded only once. CDR3 sequence: CASLDPGRGHGTEAFF. As DNA, the CDR3 is TGTGCCAGCTTAGACCCAGGCAGGGGGCACGGCACTGAAGCTTTCTTT. V is TRBV2 and J is TRBJ1-1; 8 bases match TRBD1. This CDR3 contains 16 residues. V was pared by 8 bases and J by 4 bases, with 15 bases of the junction left unmatched. Germline V gene lookup returns CDR1 SNHLY and CDR2 FYNNEI.

This clone occurred a few times. This sequence joins TRBV7-9 and TRBJ1-3, with D possibly being TRBD1 (6 bases). The V gene's germline CDR1 is SEHNR and CDR2 FQNEAQ (reference sequence). Trimming took 5 bases from V and 4 from J, leaving 21 bases between them. This CDR3 region has 17 residues. In DNA form, the CDR3 reads TGTGCCAGCAGCGTCTCCGAGACAGGATATAAAGGAAACACCATATATTTT. Protein product: CASSVSETGYKGNTIYF.